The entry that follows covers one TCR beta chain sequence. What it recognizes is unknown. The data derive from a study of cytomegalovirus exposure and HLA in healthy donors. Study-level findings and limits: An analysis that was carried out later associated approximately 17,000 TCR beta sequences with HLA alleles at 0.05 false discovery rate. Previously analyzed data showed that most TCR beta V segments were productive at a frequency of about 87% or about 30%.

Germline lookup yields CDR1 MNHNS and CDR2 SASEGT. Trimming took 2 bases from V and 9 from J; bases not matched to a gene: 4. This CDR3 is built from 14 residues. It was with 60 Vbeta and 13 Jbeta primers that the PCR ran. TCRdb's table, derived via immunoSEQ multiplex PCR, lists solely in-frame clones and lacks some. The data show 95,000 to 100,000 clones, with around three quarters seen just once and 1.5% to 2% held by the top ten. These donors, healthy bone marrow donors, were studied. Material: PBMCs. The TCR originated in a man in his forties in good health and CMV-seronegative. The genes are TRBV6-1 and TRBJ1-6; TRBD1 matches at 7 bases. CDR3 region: CASSEQGVSSPLHF. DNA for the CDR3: TGTGCCAGCAGTGAACAGGGGGTAAGTTCACCCCTCCACTTT.